The 6 T cell receptor beta chains below were found in one sample sequenced in a study of blood T cell repertoires in COVID-19. Profiled with immunoSEQ multiplex PCR; TCRdb holds only in-frame clones, not every one. The sample has about 130,000 clones; 70% to 85% are singletons. Sequencing input: peripheral blood. The receptors shown here come from a woman between 55 and 75 years old with acute or convalescent COVID-19.

The chain has TRBV30 and TRBJ1-6; D is uncertain. Trimming left V 6 bases short and J 7 bases short, with 13 bases between. The CDR3 spans 13 residues. Germline V gives CDR1 GTSNPN, CDR2 SVGIG (reference sequence). The chain's CDR3 is CACSALRNSPLHF. The CDR3 coding sequence is TGTGCCTGCTCGGCCCTCAGGAATTCACCCCTCCACTTT.

The CDR3 is CASSYEGAEAFF. DNA of the CDR3: TGTGCCAGCAGTTACGAAGGGGCTGAAGCTTTCTTT. The V and J genes are TRBV6-6 and TRBJ1-1; D is possibly TRBD1 (5 bases). The CDR3 is made up of 12 amino acids. The germline V gene encodes CDR1 MNHNY and CDR2 SVGAGI (reference sequence). Deletions cut 2 bases from V and 6 bases from J, with 7 bases between.

This chain joins TRBV28 and TRBJ1-5, with 9 nucleotides matching TRBD1. Germline lookup yields CDR1 MDHEN and CDR2 SYDVKM. With V trimmed by 6 bases and J by 7 bases, 7 bases remained unmatched. The CDR3 totals 14 residues. The CDR3 sequence is CASRKTGGGQPQHF. In DNA, the CDR3 is TGTGCCAGCAGGAAAACAGGGGGCGGGCAGCCCCAGCATTTT.

The chain recombines TRBV29-1 with TRBJ2-5; tentative D call: TRBD2 (7 bases). This CDR3 has 13 residues. CDR1 is SQVTM, CDR2 ANQGSEA, per germline. Trimming left V 2 bases short and J 5 bases short, with 12 bases between. CDR3 in DNA: TGCAGCGTTGAACGGGGGGCGTACGAGACCCAGTACTTC. Its translation is CSVERGAYETQYF.

The gene calls are TRBV3-1 (or the pseudogene TRBV3-2) and TRBJ1-2; a possible D gene is TRBD1 (5 bases). Germline-derived CDR1 and CDR2 are LGHDT and YNNKEL (reference sequence). CDR3 length: 16 residues. V shed 2 bases and J shed 2 bases, with 15 bases lying between them. The CDR3 bases are TGTGCCAGCAGCCAATCGCTAGGGGTCTACAACTATGGCTACACCTTC. It is translated as CASSQSLGVYNYGYTF.

The V and J genes are TRBV2 and TRBJ2-3; 12 bases are shared with TRBD2. Per the germline V gene, CDR1 is SNHLY and CDR2 is FYNNEI. Germline trimming cut 7 bases from V and 8 bases from J; bases unmatched to any gene: 10. This CDR3 comprises 15 residues. CDR3 in DNA: TGTGCCAGCACCCCAGCTAGCGGGGGGGGTGGTACGCAGTATTTT. Protein sequence: CASTPASGGGGTQYF.